This T cell receptor beta chain was obtained from a study of cytomegalovirus exposure and HLA in healthy donors. Whole-study context: A data release that came early held tens of millions of unique TCRs from HLA-typed donors. There were 350 to 400 genotyped donors. Of these, 81% fell in the genetic ancestry cluster associated with self-reported Caucasian donors. Broader study findings: TCR beta sequences reportedly predicted the HLA-A and HLA-B alleles of most subjects accurately. Researchers reported in a later analysis that a missense DCLRE1C variant was tied to TCR beta V- and J-gene trimming.

Researchers ran the PCR with 60 Vbeta and 13 Jbeta primers. Sequencing was performed with immunoSEQ multiplex PCR; in TCRdb, only in-frame clones are kept and a portion is missing. Its table lists 80,000 to 95,000 clones. A remark on this clone: Antigen unknown.

This TCR was sampled from a woman in her 30s in good health and CMV-seronegative. Material: PBMCs.

The CDR3 spells CASSLDLWSGELFF. CDR3 nucleotides: TGCGCCAGCAGCTTGGACTTATGGTCCGGGGAGCTGTTTTTT. The chain employs TRBV5-1 and TRBJ2-2; D is undetermined. In germline, CDR1 is SGHRS, CDR2 YFSETQ. Deletions cut 0 bases from V and 6 bases from J, with 9 bases between. The CDR3 runs to 14 residues. Using reference TRBV5-1 and TRBJ2-2 for the parts outside the CDR3, the full variable domain is KAGVTQTPRYLIKTRGQQVTLSCSPISGHRSVSWYQQTPGQGLQFLFEYFSETQRNKGNFPGRFSGRQFSNSRSEMNVSTLELGDSALYLCASSLDLWSGELFFGEGSRLTVL.